This entry lists 15 T cell receptor beta chains sequenced from one sample in a study of CD8 T cells in Susac syndrome. Random hexamers primed reverse transcription of 0.5 to 1 ug RNA. MiXCR was run by TCRdb on the immunoSEQ multiplex PCR reads, yielding one entry per CDR3 protein. The sample holds 170,000 or so distinct CDR3 sequences, roughly 94% seen once. Sequenced input: CD4+ T cells from PBMCs. Source of these receptors: a human donor with Susac syndrome.

The rearrangement joins TRBV5-1 to TRBJ2-3; D is undetermined. Germline V gene sequence: CDR1 SGHRS, CDR2 YFSETQ. Deletions cut 0 bases from V and 5 bases from J, with 10 bases between. The length of the CDR3 is 14 residues. CDR3 region: CASSLGSSLDTQYF. Written as DNA, the CDR3 is TGCGCCAGCAGCTTGGGCTCGTCTTTAGATACGCAGTATTTT.

CDR3 sequence reads: CATTIGYNEQFF. As DNA, the CDR3 is TGTGCCACCACGATTGGGTACAATGAGCAGTTCTTC. The chain carries TRBV7-2 and TRBJ2-1; D not resolved. Trimming cost V 10 bases and J 4 bases, with 11 bases left between them. Germline-derived CDR1 and CDR2 are SGHTA and FQGNSA. The CDR3 is 12 amino acids.

The rearrangement links TRBV20-1 to TRBJ2-3; D is ambiguous. This CDR3 contains 13 residues. V lost 4 bases, J lost 7 bases, and 15 bases lay in between. The germline V gene has CDR1 DFQATT and CDR2 SNEGSKA (reference sequence). The CDR3 loop is CSAMGWARNTQYF. CDR3 nucleotide sequence: TGCAGTGCTATGGGGTGGGCACGGAATACGCAGTATTTT.

The rearrangement uses TRBV2 and TRBJ2-1; 9 bases match TRBD2. V was clipped by 4 bases and J by 3 bases; unmatched bases: 7. CDR1 and CDR2 from the germline V gene are SNHLY and FYNNEI. This CDR3 has 16 amino acids. The CDR3 reads CASSVGGGAVYNEQFF. The CDR3 DNA reads as TGTGCCAGCAGTGTGGGCGGGGGGGCAGTCTACAATGAGCAGTTCTTC.

The V gene is TRBV6-2 or TRBV6-3, the J gene TRBJ2-3; the match to TRBD1 covers 7 bases. J lost 5 bases, V lost 6 bases, and 5 bases had no gene match. Germline V lookup: CDR1 MNHEY, CDR2 SVGEGT. This CDR3 spans 13 amino acids. The CDR3 loop is CASRSTGEDTQYF. CDR3 coding DNA: TGTGCCAGCAGATCCACAGGGGAAGATACGCAGTATTTT.

This chain connects TRBV15 to TRBJ1-4, with 10 bases lining up with TRBD1. Germline V gene sequence: CDR1 LNHNV, CDR2 YYDKDF (reference sequence). The CDR3 sequence is 17 residues long. V lost 0 bases, J lost 8 bases, and 9 bases stayed unmatched. CDR3 coding DNA: TGTGCCACCAGCAGAGATCGGGGACAGGGGACGGGGGAAAAACTGTTTTTT. As protein: CATSRDRGQGTGEKLFF. Drawing the rest from reference TRBV15 and TRBJ1-4, the complete variable domain is DAMVIQNPRYQVTQFGKPVTLSCSQTLNHNVMYWYQQKSSQAPKLLFHYYDKDFNNEADTPDNFQSRRPNTSFCFLDIRSPGLGDTAMYLCATSRDRGQGTGEKLFFGSGTQLSVL.

V and J are TRBV6-5 and TRBJ2-5; the D gene is possibly TRBD2 (6 bases). The CDR3 covers 15 residues. CDR1 and CDR2 from the germline V gene are MNHEY and SVGAGI. Trimming pared 0 bases from V and 5 bases from J, leaving 13 bases between. This CDR3 is CASSYSWGVKETQYF. The CDR3 bases are TGTGCCAGCAGTTACTCGTGGGGGGTTAAGGAGACCCAGTACTTC.

The chain uses TRBV20-1 and TRBJ1-2, with 9 nucleotides matching TRBD1. V lost 0 bases, J lost 7 bases, and 6 bases stayed unmatched. The V gene's germline CDR1 is DFQATT and CDR2 SNEGSKA (reference sequence). The CDR3 consists of 14 residues. The CDR3 spells CSAREGQGGFGYTF. In DNA form, the CDR3 reads TGCAGTGCTAGAGAGGGACAGGGCGGTTTTGGCTACACCTTC.

The gene calls are TRBV12-3 or TRBV12-4 and TRBJ2-7, with 8 bases that match TRBD1. This CDR3 is 17 amino acids long. Unmatched junction bases numbered 13, after V lost 5 bases and J lost 1 base. The CDR3 DNA is TGTGCCAGCAGTGTAAGGGGGTGGAGGACAGGGTCCTACGAGCAGTACTTC. As protein: CASSVRGWRTGSYEQYF.

This clonotype came up once. The J gene is TRBJ1-5, the V gene TRBV5-6; TRBD1 agrees at 8 bases. Germline V CDR1 and CDR2: SGHDT, YYEEEE. Trimming took 1 base from V and 3 from J; bases not matched to a gene: 6. This CDR3 region has 16 residues. CDR3 nucleotides: TGTGCCAGCAGCTTGAGGACAGGGACCTCCAATCAGCCCCAGCATTTT. It translates to CASSLRTGTSNQPQHF.

This rearrangement joins TRBV9 to TRBJ2-3, with D uncertain. This CDR3 has 13 amino acids. V lost 0 bases, J lost 3 bases, and 5 bases lay in between. Looked up from germline, CDR1 is SGDLS and CDR2 is YYNGEE. CDR3 residues: CASSVEQTDTQYF. Here the CDR3 DNA reads TGTGCCAGCAGCGTAGAGCAGACAGATACGCAGTATTTT.

This clonotype was observed a single time. The gene calls are TRBV29-1 and TRBJ2-5; TRBD1 aligns across 7 bases. After removal of 8 bases from V and 4 bases from J, the junction contained 4 bases not matched to a gene. Germline CDR1 reads SQVTM; CDR2 reads ANQGSEA. This CDR3 is built from 11 residues. The CDR3 reads CSLRTGETQYF. CDR3 DNA sequence: TGCAGCTTACGGACAGGAGAGACCCAGTACTTC.

This chain connects TRBV7-2 to TRBJ2-5; the D call may be TRBD1 or TRBD2 (6 bases each). Trimming removed 2 bases at V and 2 bases at J, with 12 bases between. The CDR3 has 15 residues. Germline V CDR1 and CDR2: SGHTA, FQGNSA. The CDR3: CASSLTGALQETQYF. The CDR3 DNA reads as TGTGCCAGCAGCTTAACGGGGGCCCTTCAAGAGACCCAGTACTTC.

The rearrangement uses TRBV9 and TRBJ1-2, with D maybe TRBD1 (5 bases). The V and J ends lost 0 bases and 8 bases respectively, with 17 bases between them. The CDR3 covers 15 residues. CDR1 is SGDLS, CDR2 YYNGEE, per germline. This CDR3 reads CASSVASGAGMGYTF. CDR3 DNA: TGTGCCAGCAGCGTAGCGTCCGGGGCCGGGATGGGCTACACCTTC. The full variable domain, completed using reference TRBV9 and TRBJ1-2, is DSGVTQTPKHLITATGQRVTLRCSPRSGDLSVYWYQQSLDQGLQFLIQYYNGEERAKGNILERFSAQQFPDLHSELNLSSLELGDSALYFCASSVASGAGMGYTFGSGTRLTVV.

V is TRBV7-2 and J is TRBJ1-4; 9 nucleotides line up with TRBD1. This CDR3 has 16 amino acids. V lost 5 bases to trimming and J lost 2 bases; unmatched junction nucleotides: 6. Germline CDR1 reads SGHTA; CDR2 reads FQGNSA. The CDR3 sequence: CASSMGQGFTNEKLFF. CDR3 DNA: TGTGCCAGCAGCATGGGACAGGGTTTCACTAATGAAAAACTGTTTTTT.